A selection of T cell receptor beta chains follows, all from one sample in a study of human T cells and chemical hapten exposure. TCRdb reanalysed the RACE reads using MiXCR and keeps one entry per CDR3 protein. The data contain about 57,000 distinct CDR3 sequences, 9.3% of them singletons. Specimen: whole blood, collected in connection with sensitization to the hapten diphenylcyclopropenone (DPC). The receptors were sampled from a middle-aged woman with alopecia areata. Some clones in this sample may be carry-over from other donors' samples. Each CDR3 is given with its conserved first and last residue. A D gene is named only where the DNA matches it firmly. Only some rows state a clone size, as once, few, many or a class for expanded clones.

clone_size | j_call | v_call | cdr3_length | d_call | cdr3_aa | cdr3_nt
few | TRBJ1-5 | TRBV20-1 | 16 | TRBD1 | CSARDRGTYSNQPQHF | TGCAGTGCTAGAGACAGGGGGACCTATAGCAATCAGCCCCAGCATTTT
many | TRBJ1-4 | TRBV5-1 | 14 | NA | CASRPDMNNEKLFF | TGCGCCAGCAGACCGGACATGAATAATGAAAAACTGTTTTTT
few | TRBJ2-1 | TRBV5-1 | 13 | NA | CASSLAGVNEQFF | TGCGCCAGCAGCTTGGCGGGGGTCAATGAGCAGTTCTTC
NA | TRBJ1-4 | TRBV4-2 | 15 | NA | CASSQAGDYNEKLFF | TGTGCCAGCAGCCAAGCGGGGGATTATAATGAAAAACTGTTTTTT
NA | TRBJ2-3 | TRBV20-1 | 15 | NA | CSARERSSSTDTQYF | TGCAGTGCTAGAGAGCGGTCCTCTAGCACAGATACGCAGTATTTT
many | TRBJ1-1 | TRBV12-3/TRBV12-4 | 15 | NA | CASSFVLLDGTEAFF | TGTGCCAGCAGTTTTGTTCTTCTTGATGGCACTGAAGCTTTCTTT
many | TRBJ1-5 | TRBV3-1 | 15 | NA | CASSQGVGANQPQHF | TGTGCCAGCAGCCAAGGAGTAGGTGCAAATCAGCCCCAGCATTTT
many | TRBJ2-1 | TRBV5-1 | 14 | TRBD2 | CASSLSTSGNEQFF | TGCGCCAGCAGCTTGTCAACTAGCGGCAATGAGCAGTTCTTC
many | TRBJ2-1 | TRBV7-8 | 17 | TRBD1 | CASSLPPGTGVGNEQFF | TGTGCCAGCAGCTTACCCCCAGGGACAGGGGTAGGCAATGAGCAGTTCTTC
many | TRBJ2-3 | TRBV20-1 | 15 | NA | CSATSPRQNTDTQYF | TGCAGTGCTACCTCCCCCCGACAGAACACAGATACGCAGTATTTT
NA | TRBJ2-3 | TRBV7-2 | 16 | NA | CASSLGRGGGTDTQYF | TGTGCCAGCAGCTTAGGAAGGGGGGGCGGCACAGATACGCAGTATTTT
NA | TRBJ1-5 | TRBV2 | 15 | NA | CASTQIQGINQPQHF | TGTGCCAGCACCCAAATCCAGGGGATCAATCAGCCCCAGCATTTT
few | TRBJ2-1 | TRBV2 | 19 | TRBD2 | CASRNPGTSGGSSYNEQFF | TGTGCCAGCAGAAACCCCGGGACTAGCGGGGGGAGCTCCTACAATGAGCAGTTCTTC
many | TRBJ1-3 | TRBV29-1 | 14 | NA | CSVEDRATGNTIYF | TGCAGCGTTGAAGATCGGGCAACTGGAAACACCATATATTTT
NA | TRBJ2-7 | TRBV20-1 | 12 | NA | CSAGVTAYEQYF | TGCAGTGCAGGGGTGACAGCCTACGAGCAGTACTTC
many | TRBJ1-3 | TRBV11-2 | 14 | NA | CASSSGRPGNTIYF | TGTGCCAGCAGCTCGGGACGGCCTGGAAACACCATATATTTT
NA | TRBJ1-1 | TRBV7-9 | 16 | TRBD1 | CASSLRQGRSDTETFF | TGTGCCAGCAGCCTTCGACAGGGGCGGTCGGACACTGAAACTTTCTTT
few | TRBJ2-3 | TRBV12-3/TRBV12-4 | 16 | TRBD1 | CASREDRGYGGDTQYF | TGTGCCAGCAGAGAGGACAGGGGGTATGGCGGAGATACGCAGTATTTT
NA | TRBJ2-5 | TRBV7-2 | 12 | NA | CASSPRVETQYF | TGTGCCAGCAGCCCTAGGGTAGAGACCCAGTACTTC
many | TRBJ1-1 | TRBV29-1 | 13 | TRBD1 | CSVPGTVFTEAFF | TGCAGCGTTCCAGGGACAGTCTTCACTGAAGCTTTCTTT
many | TRBJ2-1 | TRBV5-1 | 16 | NA | CASSLSGPSSYNEQFF | TGCGCCAGCAGCTTGAGCGGACCGAGCTCCTACAATGAGCAGTTCTTC
few | TRBJ2-3 | TRBV4-1 | 12 | NA | CASSQAEGTQYF | TGCGCCAGCAGCCAAGCCGAAGGTACGCAGTATTTT
few | TRBJ1-5 | TRBV12-3/TRBV12-4 | 13 | NA | CASSPPGNQPQHF | TGTGCCAGCAGCCCCCCCGGCAATCAGCCCCAGCATTTT
many | TRBJ2-7 | TRBV28 | 15 | TRBD1 | CASSFTGTGSYEQYF | TGTGCCAGCAGTTTTACCGGGACAGGCTCCTACGAGCAGTACTTC
NA | TRBJ2-7 | TRBV28 | 12 | NA | CASREGRHEQYF | TGTGCCAGCAGGGAGGGCCGTCACGAGCAGTACTTC
NA | TRBJ2-3 | TRBV5-4 | 13 | TRBD2 | CASSWRGGDTQYF | TGTGCCAGCAGCTGGAGGGGAGGGGATACGCAGTATTTT
many | TRBJ2-2 | TRBV12-3/TRBV12-4 | 15 | NA | CASSGGLTNTGELFF | TGTGCCAGCAGTGGGGGACTTACGAACACCGGGGAGCTGTTTTTT
few | TRBJ1-6 | TRBV3-1 | 18 | NA | CASSSRIGGGTYNSPLHF | TGTGCCAGCAGCTCTCGGATAGGGGGAGGAACCTATAATTCACCCCTCCACTTT
few | TRBJ2-1 | TRBV18 | 13 | NA | CASSPPFLTEQFF | TGTGCCAGCTCACCACCGTTTCTGACCGAGCAGTTCTTC
many | TRBJ2-3 | TRBV5-1 | 14 | NA | CASSFGGRADTQYF | TGCGCCAGCAGCTTTGGGGGGCGGGCAGATACGCAGTATTTT
NA | TRBJ2-2 | TRBV7-2 | 14 | TRBD2 | CASRGEGSTGELFF | TGTGCCAGCAGAGGGGAGGGGAGTACCGGGGAGCTGTTTTTT
many | TRBJ2-1 | TRBV7-9 | 12 | NA | CASSLSGNEQFF | TGTGCCAGCAGCCTAAGCGGGAATGAGCAGTTCTTC
few | TRBJ2-3 | TRBV28 | 16 | TRBD2 | CASREAGTRATDTQYF | TGTGCCAGCAGAGAGGCCGGGACTAGAGCCACAGATACGCAGTATTTT
few | TRBJ1-3 | TRBV12-5 | 14 | NA | CASGRQATGNTIYF | TGTGCTAGTGGTCGACAGGCCACTGGAAACACCATATATTTT
NA | TRBJ2-7 | TRBV20-1 | 13 | NA | CSARGGSSYELYF | TGCAGTGCTAGAGGGGGGAGCTCCTACGAGCTGTACTTC
many | TRBJ2-3 | TRBV14 | 19 | TRBD2 | CASSPISGTSGARKVTQYF | TGTGCCAGCAGCCCGATCTCCGGGACTAGCGGAGCTCGCAAGGTCACGCAGTATTTT
NA | TRBJ2-3 | TRBV7-2 | 14 | NA | CASSSEGLTDTQYF | TGTGCCAGCAGCTCAGAGGGCCTAACAGATACGCAGTATTTT
many | TRBJ2-5 | TRBV29-1 | 13 | NA | CSPPGQGQETQYF | TGCAGCCCCCCAGGTCAGGGTCAAGAGACCCAGTACTTC
NA | TRBJ2-2 | TRBV5-6 | 15 | NA | CASSLVQGDTGELFF | TGTGCCAGCAGCTTGGTCCAGGGTGACACCGGGGAGCTGTTTTTT
NA | TRBJ1-6 | TRBV18 | 14 | NA | CASSPTNWNSPLHF | TGTGCCAGCTCACCAACTAACTGGAATTCACCCCTCCACTTT
few | TRBJ2-2 | TRBV30 | 14 | TRBD1 | CAYRTGWNTGELFF | TGTGCCTACCGGACAGGGTGGAACACCGGGGAGCTGTTTTTT
few | TRBJ1-1 | TRBV11-3 | 13 | NA | CASSSRQNTEAFF | TGTGCCAGCAGCTCCCGACAGAACACTGAAGCTTTCTTT
many | TRBJ1-5 | TRBV19 | 12 | NA | CASTLGNQPQHF | TGTGCCAGTACCCTGGGTAATCAGCCCCAGCATTTT
many | TRBJ2-3 | TRBV6-5 | 15 | NA | CASSYSGRGTDTQYF | TGTGCCAGCAGTTACTCGGGCAGGGGTACAGATACGCAGTATTTT
many | TRBJ2-7 | TRBV9 | 15 | NA | CASSVGLTGIQEQYF | TGTGCCAGCAGCGTAGGCCTCACAGGGATACAGGAGCAGTACTTC
NA | TRBJ2-7 | TRBV28 | 14 | TRBD1 | CASSPGGAPYEQYF | TGTGCCAGCAGCCCAGGGGGCGCCCCTTACGAGCAGTACTTC
NA | TRBJ1-1 | TRBV15 | 15 | NA | CATSRDRRANTEAFF | TGTGCCACCAGCAGAGATCGGCGGGCGAACACTGAAGCTTTCTTT
NA | TRBJ2-2 | TRBV11-3 | 18 | NA | CANSAWTVGEAPTGELFF | TGTGCCAACAGCGCCTGGACAGTCGGGGAGGCCCCCACCGGGGAGCTGTTTTTT
many | TRBJ2-2 | TRBV7-2 | 15 | NA | CASSSRAGNTGELFF | TGTGCCAGCAGCTCCCGGGCGGGGAACACCGGGGAGCTGTTTTTT
many | TRBJ1-1 | TRBV20-1 | 17 | NA | CSARPAGPLFMNTEAFF | TGCAGTGCTCGTCCCGCAGGGCCCTTATTTATGAACACTGAAGCTTTCTTT
many | TRBJ1-1 | TRBV25-1 | 14 | NA | CASSESVGKTEAFF | TGTGCCAGCAGTGAATCGGTGGGAAAAACTGAAGCTTTCTTT
many | TRBJ1-2 | TRBV3-1 | 13 | NA | CASSQGTLRGYTF | TGTGCCAGCAGCCAAGGGACCCTGAGGGGCTACACCTTC
many | TRBJ2-5 | TRBV9 | 14 | NA | CASSVGTRGETQYF | TGTGCCAGCAGCGTAGGTACGAGAGGAGAGACCCAGTACTTC
few | TRBJ2-7 | TRBV6-5 | 12 | TRBD1 | CASSYAGGEQYF | TGTGCCAGCAGTTACGCAGGGGGCGAGCAGTACTTC
many | TRBJ2-7 | TRBV4-3 | 14 | NA | CASSHGPGPYEQYF | TGCGCCAGCAGCCATGGGCCAGGGCCCTACGAGCAGTACTTC
many | TRBJ1-3 | TRBV7-9 | 15 | NA | CASSLSRSSGNTIYF | TGTGCCAGCAGCTTATCGCGAAGCTCTGGAAACACCATATATTTT
many | TRBJ2-5 | TRBV10-3 | 14 | TRBD1 | CAIIGTGGEETQYF | TGTGCCATCATTGGGACAGGGGGCGAAGAGACCCAGTACTTC
many | TRBJ1-6 | TRBV7-6 | 13 | NA | CASSLDGDSPLHF | TGTGCCAGCAGCTTAGACGGGGATTCACCCCTCCACTTT